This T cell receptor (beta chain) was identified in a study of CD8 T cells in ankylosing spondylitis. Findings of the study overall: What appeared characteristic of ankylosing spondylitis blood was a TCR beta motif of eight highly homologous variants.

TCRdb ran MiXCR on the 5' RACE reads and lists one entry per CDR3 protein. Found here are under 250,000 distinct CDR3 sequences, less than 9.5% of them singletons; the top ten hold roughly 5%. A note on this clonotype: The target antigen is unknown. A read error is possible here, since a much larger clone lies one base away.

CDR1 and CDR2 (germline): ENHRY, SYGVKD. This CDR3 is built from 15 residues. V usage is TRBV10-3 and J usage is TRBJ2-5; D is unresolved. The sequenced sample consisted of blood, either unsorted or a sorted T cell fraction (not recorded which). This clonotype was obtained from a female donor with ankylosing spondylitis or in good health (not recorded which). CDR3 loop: CGISEPFSQQETQYF. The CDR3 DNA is TGTGGCATCAGTGAGCCTTTCTCCCAACAAGAGACCCAGTACTTC.